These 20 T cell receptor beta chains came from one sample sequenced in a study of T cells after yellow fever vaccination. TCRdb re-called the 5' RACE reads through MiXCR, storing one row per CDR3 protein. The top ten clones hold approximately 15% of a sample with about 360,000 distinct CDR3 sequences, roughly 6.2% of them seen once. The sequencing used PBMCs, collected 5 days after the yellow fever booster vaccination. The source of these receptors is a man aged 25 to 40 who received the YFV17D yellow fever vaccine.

CDR3 nucleotides: TGTGCCAGCAGTTCCATAGCGGTCAATGAGCAGTTCTTC. Its protein is CASSSIAVNEQFF. V gene TRBV4-2 combines with J gene TRBJ2-1; D might be TRBD2 (6 bases). Germline V lookup: CDR1 LGHNA, CDR2 YNFKEQ. The CDR3 is 13 amino acids. Trimming removed 6 bases from V and 6 bases from J, with 12 bases in between.

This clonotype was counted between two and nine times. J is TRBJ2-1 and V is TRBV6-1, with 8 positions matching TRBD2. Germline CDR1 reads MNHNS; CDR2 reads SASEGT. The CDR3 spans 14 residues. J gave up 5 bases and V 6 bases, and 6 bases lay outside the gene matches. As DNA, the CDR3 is TGTGCCAGCAGGGTAGCGGGACAACACAATGAGCAGTTCTTC. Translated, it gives CASRVAGQHNEQFF.

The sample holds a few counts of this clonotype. The CDR3 DNA sequence: TGTGCCAGCAGCTTAGGCGGGGTCACTGAAGCTTTCTTT. Translated: CASSLGGVTEAFF. The gene calls are TRBV7-9 and TRBJ1-1; D is uncertain. Trimming took 1 base from V and 4 from J, leaving 7 bases between them. The CDR3 runs 13 residues. Germline assignment: CDR1 SEHNR and CDR2 FQNEAQ (reference sequence).

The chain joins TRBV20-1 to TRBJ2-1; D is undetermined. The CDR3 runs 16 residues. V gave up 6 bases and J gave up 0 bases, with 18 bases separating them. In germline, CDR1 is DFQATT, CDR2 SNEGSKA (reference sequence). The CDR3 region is CSASTPTGISYNEQFF. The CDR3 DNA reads TGCAGTGCCTCCACCCCGACTGGCATCTCCTACAATGAGCAGTTCTTC.

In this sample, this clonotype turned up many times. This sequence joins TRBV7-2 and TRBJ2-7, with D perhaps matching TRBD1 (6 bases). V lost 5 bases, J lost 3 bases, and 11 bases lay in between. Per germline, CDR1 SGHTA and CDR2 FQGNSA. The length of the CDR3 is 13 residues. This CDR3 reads CASSTRTDYEQYF. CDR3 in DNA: TGTGCCAGCAGCACCAGGACAGACTACGAGCAGTACTTC.

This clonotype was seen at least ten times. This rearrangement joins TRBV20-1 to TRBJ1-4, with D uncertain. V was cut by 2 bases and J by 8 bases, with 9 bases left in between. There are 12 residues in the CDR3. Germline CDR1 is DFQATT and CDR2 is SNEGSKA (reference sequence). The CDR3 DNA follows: TGCAGTGCTAGACAGGTCTGGGAAAAACTGTTTTTT. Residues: CSARQVWEKLFF.

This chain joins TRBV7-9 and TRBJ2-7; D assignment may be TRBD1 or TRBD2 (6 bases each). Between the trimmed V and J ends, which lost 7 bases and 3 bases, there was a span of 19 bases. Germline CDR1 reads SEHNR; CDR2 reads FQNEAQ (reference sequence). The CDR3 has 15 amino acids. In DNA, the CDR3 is TGTGCCAGCACCGGACTTAGGGGGGTGAACTACGAGCAGTACTTC. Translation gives CASTGLRGVNYEQYF.

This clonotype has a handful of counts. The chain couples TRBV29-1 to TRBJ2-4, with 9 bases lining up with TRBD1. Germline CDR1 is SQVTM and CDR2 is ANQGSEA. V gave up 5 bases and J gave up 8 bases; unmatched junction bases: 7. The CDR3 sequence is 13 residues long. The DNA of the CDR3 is TGCAGCGTTTACGCGCGGGACAGGGACATTCAGTACTTC. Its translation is CSVYARDRDIQYF.

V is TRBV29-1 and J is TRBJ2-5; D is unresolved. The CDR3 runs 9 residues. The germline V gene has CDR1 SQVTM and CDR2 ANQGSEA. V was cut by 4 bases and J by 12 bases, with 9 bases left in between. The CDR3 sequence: CSVGVLKYF. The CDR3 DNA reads TGCAGCGTTGGAGTTCTCAAGTACTTC.

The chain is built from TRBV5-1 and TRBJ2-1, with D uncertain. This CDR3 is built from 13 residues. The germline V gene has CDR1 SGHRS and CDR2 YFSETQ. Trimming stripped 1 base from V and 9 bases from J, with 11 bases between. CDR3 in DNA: TGCGCCAGCAGCTTGAGTACGAGTAGTGAGCAGTTCTTC. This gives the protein CASSLSTSSEQFF.

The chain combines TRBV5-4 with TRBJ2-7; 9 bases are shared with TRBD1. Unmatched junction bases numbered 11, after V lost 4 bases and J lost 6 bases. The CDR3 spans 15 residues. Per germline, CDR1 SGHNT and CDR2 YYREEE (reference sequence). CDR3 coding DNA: TGTGCCAGCAGCCCCGGCGGACAGGGGAGGGGCGAGCAGTACTTC. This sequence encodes CASSPGGQGRGEQYF.

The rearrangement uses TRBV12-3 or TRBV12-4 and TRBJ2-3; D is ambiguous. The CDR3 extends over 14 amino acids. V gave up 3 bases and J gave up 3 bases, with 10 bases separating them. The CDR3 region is CASSFRLGTDTQYF. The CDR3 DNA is TGTGCCAGCAGTTTTAGGCTGGGGACAGATACGCAGTATTTT.

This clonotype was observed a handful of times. The CDR3 nucleotides read TGTGCCAGCTCACCACGGCAGGGGGCGAATAGCGGGGACTCCTACGAGCAGTACTTC. The encoded protein is CASSPRQGANSGDSYEQYF. This rearrangement joins TRBV18 to TRBJ2-7; possibly TRBD1 or TRBD2 for D (8 bases each). The length of the CDR3 is 19 residues. Germline values: CDR1 KGHSH, CDR2 LQKENI. V was clipped by 1 base and J by 0 bases, with 22 bases between them.

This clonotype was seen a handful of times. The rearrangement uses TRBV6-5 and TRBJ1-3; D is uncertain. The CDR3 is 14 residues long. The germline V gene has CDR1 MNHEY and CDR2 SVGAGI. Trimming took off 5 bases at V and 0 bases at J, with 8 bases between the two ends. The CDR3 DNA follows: TGTGCCAGCAGTACCTCGGCCTCTGGAAACACCATATATTTT. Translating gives CASSTSASGNTIYF.

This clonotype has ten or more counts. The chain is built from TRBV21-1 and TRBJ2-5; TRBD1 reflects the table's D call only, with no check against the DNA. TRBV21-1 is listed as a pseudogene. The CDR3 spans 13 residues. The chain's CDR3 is CASSTGQQETQYF. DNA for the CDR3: TGTGCCAGCAGCACGGGACAGCAAGAGACCCAGTACTTC.

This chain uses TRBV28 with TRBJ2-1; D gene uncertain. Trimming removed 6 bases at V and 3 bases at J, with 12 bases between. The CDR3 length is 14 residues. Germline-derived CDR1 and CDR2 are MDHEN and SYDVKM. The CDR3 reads CASSPRVDYNEQFF. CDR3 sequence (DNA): TGTGCCAGCAGCCCACGGGTGGACTACAATGAGCAGTTCTTC.

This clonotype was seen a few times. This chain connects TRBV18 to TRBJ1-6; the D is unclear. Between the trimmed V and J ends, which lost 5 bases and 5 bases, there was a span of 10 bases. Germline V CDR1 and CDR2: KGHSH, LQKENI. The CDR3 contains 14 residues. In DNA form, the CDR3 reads TGTGCCAGCTCAGGGGTCCAAGATAATTCACCCCTCCACTTT. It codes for CASSGVQDNSPLHF.

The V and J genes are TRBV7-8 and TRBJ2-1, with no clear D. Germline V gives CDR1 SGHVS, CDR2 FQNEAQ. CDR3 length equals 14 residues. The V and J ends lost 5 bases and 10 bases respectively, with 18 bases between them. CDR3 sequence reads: CASSRRRTLNEQFF. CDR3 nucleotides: TGTGCCAGCAGCCGGAGAAGAACCCTAAACGAGCAGTTCTTC.

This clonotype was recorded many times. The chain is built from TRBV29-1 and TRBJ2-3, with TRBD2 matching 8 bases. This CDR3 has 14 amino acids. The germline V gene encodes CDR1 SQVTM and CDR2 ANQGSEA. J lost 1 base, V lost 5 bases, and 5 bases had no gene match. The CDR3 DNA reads TGCAGCGTTAGCGGGAGATTTGGCACAGATACGCAGTATTTT. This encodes CSVSGRFGTDTQYF.

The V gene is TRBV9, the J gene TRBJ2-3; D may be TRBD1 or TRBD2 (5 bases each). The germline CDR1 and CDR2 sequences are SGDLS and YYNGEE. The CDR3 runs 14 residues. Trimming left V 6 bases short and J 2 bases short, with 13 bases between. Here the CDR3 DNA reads TGTGCCAGCACCCTGGGGGACCACACAGATACGCAGTATTTT. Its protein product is CASTLGDHTDTQYF.